One sample yielded the 2 T cell receptor beta chains listed below, sequenced in a study of T cell repertoires in cytomegalovirus infection. TCRdb called the reads again in MiXCR, with one record for every CDR3 protein. The table includes approximately 160,000 distinct CDR3 sequences, about 15% detected once. The sample was CD8+ T cells from PBMCs. These receptor sequences come from a human donor in good health (CMV status not recorded). Some clones in this sample may be carry-over from other donors' samples.

This clonotype was observed a few times. The V and J genes are TRBV28 and TRBJ2-7, with unresolved D. V dropped 5 bases and J dropped 3 bases, with 11 bases sitting between them. The CDR3 is 13 residues long. CDR1 MDHEN and CDR2 SYDVKM come from the germline V gene. CDR3 in amino acids: CASSPPRIYEQYF. The CDR3 DNA reads TGTGCCAGCAGTCCCCCCCGCATCTACGAGCAGTACTTC.

In its sample, this clonotype ranks as medium-sized. The chain combines TRBV7-8 with TRBJ2-5, with 9 bases identical to TRBD2. This CDR3 comprises 17 residues. V was pared by 5 bases and J by 1 base, with 11 bases of the junction left unmatched. CDR1 is SGHVS, CDR2 FQNEAQ, per germline. This CDR3 reads CASSLVASGMSQETQYF. CDR3 nucleotides: TGTGCCAGCAGCCTAGTGGCTAGCGGGATGTCCCAAGAGACCCAGTACTTC.